This TCR beta chain was captured in a study of tumor-infiltrating lymphocytes in primary liver carcinoma. The study's findings and limits: Lower overlap was observed for tumor-adjacent and tumor-blood pairs relative to tumor region pairs.

This clonotype was seen ten or more times. Its antigen is as yet unknown. V shed 5 bases and J shed 6 bases, with 14 bases lying between them. The CDR3 is 14 amino acids. Germline DNA was also extracted, and blood RNA was taken from unsorted whole blood. TCR beta cDNA was reverse-transcribed from 400 to 500 ng of total RNA. The reaction used a constant-region primer and ProtoScript II reverse transcriptase. Employing slightly modified ARM-PCR, three nested multiplex PCR rounds were run, and these gave rise to the TCR beta libraries. The two initial PCR rounds, nine to eleven cycles each, used TRBV1-TRBV30 forward and C-beta reverse primers. TCRdb ran MiXCR on the multiplex PCR reads and lists one entry per CDR3 protein. The sample records around 210,000 distinct CDR3 sequences, less than 75% being singletons.

Input material: peripheral blood. The origin of this receptor is a woman aged 60-75 years with primary liver carcinoma and hepatitis B virus infection. This sequence joins TRBV12-3 or TRBV12-4 and TRBJ1-5, with a possible D match to TRBD1 (5 bases). CDR3 sequence: CASSPSMGTQPQHF. The DNA for the CDR3 is TGTGCCAGCAGTCCCTCGATGGGGACTCAGCCCCAGCATTTT.